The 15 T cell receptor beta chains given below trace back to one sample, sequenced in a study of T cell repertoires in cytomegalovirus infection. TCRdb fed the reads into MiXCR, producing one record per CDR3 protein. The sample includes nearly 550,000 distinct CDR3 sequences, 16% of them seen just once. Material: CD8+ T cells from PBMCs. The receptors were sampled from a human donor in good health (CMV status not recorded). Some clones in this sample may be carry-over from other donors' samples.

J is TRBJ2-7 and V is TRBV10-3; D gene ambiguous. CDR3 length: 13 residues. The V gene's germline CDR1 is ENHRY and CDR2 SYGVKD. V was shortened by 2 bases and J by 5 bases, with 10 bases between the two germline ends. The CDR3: CAISEELTDEQYF. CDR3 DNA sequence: TGTGCCATCAGTGAGGAACTAACCGACGAGCAGTACTTC.

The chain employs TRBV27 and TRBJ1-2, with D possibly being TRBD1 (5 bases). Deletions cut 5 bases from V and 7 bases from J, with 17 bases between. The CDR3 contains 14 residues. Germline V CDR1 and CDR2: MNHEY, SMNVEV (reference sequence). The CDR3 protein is CASSTGPSGGGYTF. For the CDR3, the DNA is TGTGCCAGCAGTACGGGTCCATCTGGGGGTGGCTACACCTTC.

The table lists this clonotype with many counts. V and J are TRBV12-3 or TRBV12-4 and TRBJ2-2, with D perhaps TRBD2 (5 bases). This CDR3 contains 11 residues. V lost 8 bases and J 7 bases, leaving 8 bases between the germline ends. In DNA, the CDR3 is TGTGCCAGCTACGGGGTCGGGGAGCTGTTTTTT. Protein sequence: CASYGVGELFF.

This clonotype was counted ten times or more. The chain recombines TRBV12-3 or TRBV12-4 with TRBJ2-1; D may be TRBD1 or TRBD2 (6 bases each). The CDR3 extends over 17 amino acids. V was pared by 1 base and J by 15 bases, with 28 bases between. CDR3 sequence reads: CASSLVRGSGGIRRVFF. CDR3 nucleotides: TGTGCCAGCAGTTTAGTTAGGGGGTCGGGCGGGATAAGAAGAGTGTTCTTC.

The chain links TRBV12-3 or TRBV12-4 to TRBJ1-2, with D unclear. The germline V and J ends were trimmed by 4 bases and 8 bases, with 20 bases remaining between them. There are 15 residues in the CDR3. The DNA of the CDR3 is TGTGCCAGCAGTTGGCCGGACTTCCCCTATTCCGGCTACACCTTC. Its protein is CASSWPDFPYSGYTF.

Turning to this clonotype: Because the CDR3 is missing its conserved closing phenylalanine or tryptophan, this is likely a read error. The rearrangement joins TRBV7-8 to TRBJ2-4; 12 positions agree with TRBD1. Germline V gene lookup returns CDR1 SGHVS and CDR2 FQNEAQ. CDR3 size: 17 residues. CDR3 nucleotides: TGTACCAGCAGGCCCGGGACAGGGGGCTCGGCCAAAAACATTCAGTACTTG. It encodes CTSRPGTGGSAKNIQYL.

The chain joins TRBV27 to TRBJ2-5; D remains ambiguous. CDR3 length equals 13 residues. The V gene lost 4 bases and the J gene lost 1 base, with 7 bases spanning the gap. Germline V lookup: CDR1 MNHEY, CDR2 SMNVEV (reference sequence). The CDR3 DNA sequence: TGTGCCAGCAGTTCGGCCCTCCAAGAGACCCAGTACTTC. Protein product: CASSSALQETQYF.

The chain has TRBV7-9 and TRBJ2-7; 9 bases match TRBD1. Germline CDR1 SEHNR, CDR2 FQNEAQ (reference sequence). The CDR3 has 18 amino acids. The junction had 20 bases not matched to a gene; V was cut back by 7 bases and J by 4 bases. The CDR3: CASNPRDTGGVRPYEQYF. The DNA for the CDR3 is TGTGCCAGCAACCCCAGAGATACAGGGGGCGTGAGGCCTTACGAGCAGTACTTC.

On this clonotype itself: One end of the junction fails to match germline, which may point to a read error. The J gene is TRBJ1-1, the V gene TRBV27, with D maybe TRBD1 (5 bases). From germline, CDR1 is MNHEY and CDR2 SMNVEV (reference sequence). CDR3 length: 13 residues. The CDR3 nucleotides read TGTGCCAGCTCCCCAGGGATGAAAACTGAAGCTTTCTTT. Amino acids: CASSPGMKTEAFF.

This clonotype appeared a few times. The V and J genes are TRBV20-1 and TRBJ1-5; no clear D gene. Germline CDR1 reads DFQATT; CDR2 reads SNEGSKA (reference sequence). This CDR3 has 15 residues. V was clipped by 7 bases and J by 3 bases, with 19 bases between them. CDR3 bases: TGCAGTGTCCTCTCAGGAGGGCAGCCCAATCAGCCCCAGCATTTT. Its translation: CSVLSGGQPNQPQHF.

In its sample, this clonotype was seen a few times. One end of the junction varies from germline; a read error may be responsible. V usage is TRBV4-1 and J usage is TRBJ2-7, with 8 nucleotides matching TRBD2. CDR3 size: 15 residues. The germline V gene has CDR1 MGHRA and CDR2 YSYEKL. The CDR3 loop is CASSHSGASSYEQYF. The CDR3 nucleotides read TGTGCCAGCAGCCATAGCGGGGCGAGCTCCTACGAGCAGTACTTC.

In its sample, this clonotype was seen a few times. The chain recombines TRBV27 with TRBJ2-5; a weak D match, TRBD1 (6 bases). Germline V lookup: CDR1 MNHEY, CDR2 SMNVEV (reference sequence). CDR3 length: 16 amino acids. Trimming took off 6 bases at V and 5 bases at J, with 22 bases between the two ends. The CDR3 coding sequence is TGTGCCAGCAGATCCTTCAGGGGCGCGCGTGCGGAGACCCAGTACTTC. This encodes CASRSFRGARAETQYF.

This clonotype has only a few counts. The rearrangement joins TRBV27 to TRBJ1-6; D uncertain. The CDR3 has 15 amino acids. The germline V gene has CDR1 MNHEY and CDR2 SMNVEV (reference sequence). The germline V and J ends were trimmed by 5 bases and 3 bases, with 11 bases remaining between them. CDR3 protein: CASSQRRVYNSPLHF. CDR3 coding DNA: TGTGCCAGCAGTCAACGGAGGGTCTATAATTCACCCCTCCACTTT.

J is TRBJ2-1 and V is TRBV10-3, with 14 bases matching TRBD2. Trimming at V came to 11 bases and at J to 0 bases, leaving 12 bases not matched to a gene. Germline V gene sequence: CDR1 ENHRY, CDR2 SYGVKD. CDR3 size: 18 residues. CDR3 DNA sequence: TGTGCCTCCCAGGGGGGACTAGCGGGGGCAAGCTCCTACAATGAGCAGTTCTTC. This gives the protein CASQGGLAGASSYNEQFF.

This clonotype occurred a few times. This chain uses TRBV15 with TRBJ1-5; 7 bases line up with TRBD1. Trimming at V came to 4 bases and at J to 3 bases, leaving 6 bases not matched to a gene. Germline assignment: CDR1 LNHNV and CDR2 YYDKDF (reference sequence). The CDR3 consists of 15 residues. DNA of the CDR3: TGTGCCACCAGCACCGGGACAGCACACAATCAGCCCCAGCATTTT. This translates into CATSTGTAHNQPQHF.